These 27 T cell receptor beta chains originate from one sample sequenced in a study of shared clonotypes between healthy human individuals. Cells designated naive CD8 were CD45RO-negative and were positively selected for CCR7, with terminally differentiated effector memory CD45RA+ cells excluded. Measured with immunoSEQ multiplex PCR; TCRdb has only the in-frame clones, and not every one. Of 650,000 to 800,000 clones listed, 92% are singletons. The sample consisted of naive CD8+ T cells sorted from blood. These receptor sequences come from a man aged 30 to 45 in good health.

The sample holds one count of this clone. The genes are TRBV9 and TRBJ2-7, with 8 positions matching TRBD1. In germline, CDR1 is SGDLS, CDR2 YYNGEE. V gave up 3 bases and J gave up 6 bases; unmatched junction bases: 11. The CDR3 is 15 amino acids. The CDR3 reads CASSGHGRTGREQYF. The CDR3 coding sequence is TGTGCCAGCAGCGGTCACGGGCGGACAGGGCGCGAGCAGTACTTC.

The genes are TRBV7-9 and TRBJ2-5; 14 bases align to TRBD2. J lost 2 bases, V lost 2 bases, and 7 bases had no gene match. CDR1 and CDR2 (germline): SEHNR, FQNEAQ (reference sequence). CDR3 length: 18 residues. CDR3 amino acids: CASSLTRTSGRRQETQYF. The CDR3 region has the DNA TGTGCCAGCAGCTTAACCCGGACTAGCGGGAGGAGACAAGAGACCCAGTACTTC.

J is TRBJ1-1 and V is TRBV28, with TRBD1 identical over 7 bases. The CDR3 runs to 15 residues. V lost 3 bases to trimming and J lost 4 bases; unmatched junction nucleotides: 8. The germline V gene encodes CDR1 MDHEN and CDR2 SYDVKM. The CDR3 loop reads CASSFLTGDGTEAFF. The CDR3 DNA reads TGTGCCAGCAGTTTCTTAACAGGGGATGGCACTGAAGCTTTCTTT.

This sequence joins TRBV9 and TRBJ2-7; no clear D. The CDR3 loop spans 14 amino acids. Germline CDR1 is SGDLS and CDR2 is YYNGEE. V gave up 0 bases and J gave up 4 bases, with 11 bases separating them. Here the CDR3 reads CASSVGRSIYEQYF. CDR3 bases: TGTGCCAGCAGCGTAGGGAGAAGTATTTACGAGCAGTACTTC.

CDR3: CATSRAAAPNEKLFF. The CDR3 nucleotides are TGTGCCACCAGCAGAGCAGCCGCTCCTAATGAAAAACTGTTTTTT. The chain combines TRBV15 with TRBJ1-4; no definite D call. The CDR3 runs 15 residues. V lost 1 base and J lost 3, with 9 bases in between. Germline lookup yields CDR1 LNHNV and CDR2 YYDKDF (reference sequence).

This chain connects TRBV29-1 to TRBJ1-3; 12 bases align to TRBD1. The length of the CDR3 is 16 residues. Germline CDR1 reads SQVTM; CDR2 reads ANQGSEA. The V gene end was trimmed by 2 bases and the J gene end by 2 bases; junction bases not matched to a gene: 4. The CDR3 here is CSVERGQGATGNTIYF. CDR3 nucleotides: TGCAGCGTTGAACGGGGACAGGGGGCAACTGGAAACACCATATATTTT.

The chain links TRBV6-5 to TRBJ2-7, with D hard to call. This CDR3 is 14 amino acids long. CDR1 is MNHEY, CDR2 SVGAGI, per germline. V was cut by 0 bases and J by 3 bases, with 9 bases left in between. The CDR3 sequence is CASSYSKRGYEQYF. The CDR3 DNA follows: TGTGCCAGCAGTTACTCGAAGCGAGGCTACGAGCAGTACTTC.

This chain joins TRBV19 and TRBJ2-1; TRBD2 matches at 11 bases. CDR1 LNHDA and CDR2 SQIVND come from the germline V gene (reference sequence). CDR3 length equals 14 residues. V was clipped by 7 bases and J by 4 bases; unmatched bases: 3. CDR3: CASTTSGVYNEQFF. In DNA, the CDR3 is TGTGCCAGTACGACTAGCGGGGTTTACAATGAGCAGTTCTTC.

V and J are TRBV29-1 and TRBJ2-5; TRBD2 might be the D (5 bases). CDR3 length: 13 residues. Germline CDR1 SQVTM, CDR2 ANQGSEA. With 4 bases removed from V and 0 bases from J, the gap between germline ends came to 9 bases. CDR3 sequence (DNA): TGCAGCGTTGGAGGGAGATACCAAGAGACCCAGTACTTC. This encodes CSVGGRYQETQYF.

The J gene is TRBJ2-3, the V gene TRBV25-1; TRBD2 is a possible D gene (6 bases). Per the germline V gene, CDR1 is MGHDK and CDR2 is SYGVNS. The germline V and J ends were trimmed by 2 bases and 4 bases, with 19 bases remaining between them. This CDR3 has 17 amino acids. CDR3 DNA: TGTGCCAGCAGTGAAATGCGGGACCCCTTGGCATCAGATACGCAGTATTTT. Residues: CASSEMRDPLASDTQYF.

J is TRBJ1-5 and V is TRBV9; TRBD1 is a possible D gene (6 bases). This CDR3 region has 14 residues. V was cut by 0 bases and J by 5 bases, with 9 bases left in between. Germline CDR1 is SGDLS and CDR2 is YYNGEE. For the CDR3, the DNA is TGTGCCAGCAGCGTAGGTGCAGGGGATCAGCCCCAGCATTTT. Its protein product is CASSVGAGDQPQHF. The whole variable domain, filled in from reference TRBV9 and TRBJ1-5, reads DSGVTQTPKHLITATGQRVTLRCSPRSGDLSVYWYQQSLDQGLQFLIQYYNGEERAKGNILERFSAQQFPDLHSELNLSSLELGDSALYFCASSVGAGDQPQHFGDGTRLSIL.

This clone was recorded only once. This chain links TRBV9 with TRBJ2-3; a possible D gene is TRBD2 (6 bases). V was cut by 4 bases and J by 3 bases, with 12 bases left in between. Looked up from germline, CDR1 is SGDLS and CDR2 is YYNGEE. CDR3 length equals 14 residues. CDR3 DNA sequence: TGTGCCAGCAGCCCTCGGGACTTTACAGATACGCAGTATTTT. It codes for CASSPRDFTDTQYF.

The sample holds one count of this clone. CDR3 coding DNA: TGTGCCAGCAGCTCCCCCCACTGGGGGCATTACGAGCAGTACTTC. It is translated as CASSSPHWGHYEQYF. This chain joins TRBV7-9 and TRBJ2-7, with TRBD1 as a possible D gene (6 bases). The V gene's germline CDR1 is SEHNR and CDR2 FQNEAQ (reference sequence). The ends were cut back, 4 bases at V and 4 bases at J, with 17 bases in the middle. The CDR3 spans 15 residues.

V usage is TRBV11-2 and J usage is TRBJ2-2, with D possibly being TRBD2 (5 bases). V dropped 7 bases and J dropped 6 bases, with 21 bases sitting between them. Germline V gene lookup returns CDR1 SGHAT and CDR2 FQNNGV. This CDR3 spans 16 amino acids. CDR3: CASINDGWELSGELFF. Written as DNA, the CDR3 is TGTGCCAGCATCAATGATGGGTGGGAGTTGTCCGGGGAGCTGTTTTTT.

Notes on this clone: The sample contains more than one DNA sequence encoding this CDR3. The chain employs TRBV5-1 and TRBJ2-5, with 11 bases identical to TRBD2. The CDR3 spans 16 residues. Trimming took 0 bases from V and 4 from J; bases not matched to a gene: 5. The germline CDR1 and CDR2 sequences are SGHRS and YFSETQ. CDR3 nucleotides: TGCGCCAGCAGCTTGGCGCTAGCGGGAGGACTAGAGACCCAGTACTTC. Translated: CASSLALAGGLETQYF.

The chain is built from TRBV6-1 and TRBJ2-7; D is perhaps TRBD1 (6 bases). The length of the CDR3 is 15 residues. The V gene's germline CDR1 is MNHNS and CDR2 SASEGT. Trimming removed 4 bases from V and 2 bases from J, with 15 bases in between. CDR3: CASSGQDSGAYEQYF. In DNA, the CDR3 is TGTGCCAGCAGTGGTCAGGACAGTGGGGCCTACGAGCAGTACTTC.

To note about this clone: Other DNA sequences in this specimen translate into the identical CDR3. The CDR3: CASSARNEQFF. The CDR3 region has the DNA TGTGCCAGCAGCGCCCGCAATGAGCAGTTCTTC. V usage is TRBV9 and J usage is TRBJ2-1; no definite D call. The V end was cut by 3 bases, the J end by 6 bases, with 4 bases between. CDR1 and CDR2 (germline): SGDLS, YYNGEE. The CDR3 loop spans 11 amino acids.

V and J are TRBV9 and TRBJ2-7, with D perhaps matching TRBD1 or TRBD2 (5 bases each). This CDR3 is 16 amino acids long. The ends were cut back, 2 bases at V and 1 base at J, with 16 bases in the middle. CDR1 is SGDLS, CDR2 YYNGEE, per germline. CDR3 sequence reads: CASSVPGTRKSYEQYF. Here the CDR3 DNA reads TGTGCCAGCAGCGTCCCAGGGACGCGAAAGTCCTACGAGCAGTACTTC.

The chain uses TRBV7-2 and TRBJ2-7; 10 nucleotides align to TRBD2. The V segment lost 1 base and the J segment 0 bases; nucleotides outside the gene matches: 3. The CDR3 length is 16 residues. The germline gives CDR1 SGHTA, CDR2 FQGNSA. The CDR3 sequence: CASSLVPSGSSYEQYF. The CDR3 nucleotides read TGTGCCAGCAGCTTAGTTCCTAGCGGGAGCTCCTACGAGCAGTACTTC.

On this clone: A much larger clone lies a single base off, so this may be a read error. The chain joins TRBV27 to TRBJ2-3, with D unclear. V was clipped by 5 bases and J by 2 bases, with 5 bases between them. Germline CDR1 and CDR2: MNHEY and SMNVEV (reference sequence). This CDR3 has 12 residues. The CDR3 DNA reads TGTGCCAGCAGTCATAACACAGATACGCAGTATTTT. It translates to CASSHNTDTQYF.

The chain has TRBV7-9 and TRBJ2-7, with TRBD2 identical over 11 bases. Germline lookup yields CDR1 SEHNR and CDR2 FQNEAQ (reference sequence). This CDR3 contains 14 residues. Unmatched junction bases numbered 5, after V lost 5 bases and J lost 5 bases. The CDR3 DNA is TGTGCCAGCAGCGACGGGACTAGCGGCGACGAGCAGTACTTC. It specifies CASSDGTSGDEQYF.

The chain employs TRBV28 and TRBJ2-5, with D maybe TRBD2 (6 bases). The V end was cut by 3 bases, the J end by 5 bases, with 19 bases between. The CDR3 is 16 amino acids. Per the germline V gene, CDR1 is MDHEN and CDR2 is SYDVKM. In nucleotides, the CDR3 is TGTGCCAGCAGTTTCGTCAGGAGGGTAAGGGACGAGACCCAGTACTTC. This encodes CASSFVRRVRDETQYF.

About this clone itself: Distinct nucleotide sequences in the sample also encode this CDR3. This chain joins TRBV28 and TRBJ2-7, with unresolved D. CDR1 is MDHEN and CDR2 is SYDVKM in the germline V gene. Trimming shortened V by 4 bases and J by 4 bases, and 5 bases separated the two germline ends. This CDR3 has 11 amino acids. The CDR3 DNA is TGTGCCAGCAGTTATAGTTACGAGCAGTACTTC. Translating it yields CASSYSYEQYF.

This clone was detected only once. This rearrangement joins TRBV15 to TRBJ2-7; perhaps TRBD1 as D (7 bases). The CDR3 contains 18 residues. The V and J ends lost 1 base and 5 bases respectively, with 24 bases between them. The germline gives CDR1 LNHNV, CDR2 YYDKDF (reference sequence). This chain's CDR3 is CATSRAGFRGAIAHEQYF. DNA for the CDR3: TGTGCCACCAGCAGAGCTGGGTTCAGGGGGGCGATTGCCCACGAGCAGTACTTC.

The chain uses TRBV5-7 and TRBJ2-1; D remains ambiguous. TRBV5-7 is an ORF for which the function is uncertain. This CDR3 is built from 16 residues. Between the trimmed V and J ends, which lost 3 bases and 4 bases, there was a span of 17 bases. For the CDR3, the DNA is TGTGCCAGCAGCTCCCTTATGGGCGGTGGGTACAATGAGCAGTTCTTC. This translates into CASSSLMGGGYNEQFF.

The chain employs TRBV27 and TRBJ2-2; tentatively, D is TRBD1 (6 bases). Germline V lookup: CDR1 MNHEY, CDR2 SMNVEV (reference sequence). CDR3 size: 18 residues. Deletions cut 0 bases from V and 0 bases from J, with 14 bases between. The CDR3, as DNA: TGTGCCAGCAGTTTATCGCCGGGACATCGAACGAACACCGGGGAGCTGTTTTTT. Translating gives CASSLSPGHRTNTGELFF.

This clone was found once. The CDR3 DNA reads TGCAGCGTTGCGACAGGGCGGGGGGTGACTGAAGCTTTCTTT. Encoded protein: CSVATGRGVTEAFF. The V gene is TRBV29-1, the J gene TRBJ1-1; TRBD1 matches 7 bases. The CDR3 extends over 14 amino acids. V shed 4 bases and J 5 bases; nucleotides not matched to a gene: 10. CDR1 is SQVTM, CDR2 ANQGSEA, per germline.